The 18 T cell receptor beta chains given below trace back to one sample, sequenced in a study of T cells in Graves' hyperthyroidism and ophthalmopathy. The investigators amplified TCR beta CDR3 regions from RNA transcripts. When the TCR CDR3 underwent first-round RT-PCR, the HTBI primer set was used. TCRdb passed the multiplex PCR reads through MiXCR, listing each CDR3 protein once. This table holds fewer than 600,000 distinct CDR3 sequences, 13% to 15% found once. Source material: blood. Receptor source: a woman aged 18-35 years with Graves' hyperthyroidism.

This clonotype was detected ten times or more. Here the CDR3 reads CASSSRGYEQFF. In DNA form, the CDR3 reads TGTGCCAGCAGCTCAAGGGGGTACGAGCAGTTCTTC. This chain links TRBV12-3 or TRBV12-4 with TRBJ2-1; D possibly corresponds to TRBD1 (6 bases). The V end lost 6 bases, the J end lost 10 bases, and 13 bases lay between the germline ends. CDR3 length: 12 amino acids.

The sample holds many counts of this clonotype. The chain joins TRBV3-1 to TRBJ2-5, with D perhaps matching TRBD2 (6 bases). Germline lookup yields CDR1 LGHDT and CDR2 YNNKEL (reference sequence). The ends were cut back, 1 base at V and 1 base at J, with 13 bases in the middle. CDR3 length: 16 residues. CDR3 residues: CASSQVRTGSQETQYF. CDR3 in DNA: TGTGCCAGCAGCCAAGTTCGAACCGGGAGCCAAGAGACCCAGTACTTC.

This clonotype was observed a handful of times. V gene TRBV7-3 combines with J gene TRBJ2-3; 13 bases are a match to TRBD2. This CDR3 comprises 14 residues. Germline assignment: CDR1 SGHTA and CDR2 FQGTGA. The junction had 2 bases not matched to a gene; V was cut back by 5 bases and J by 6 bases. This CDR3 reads CASSMTSGRDTQYF. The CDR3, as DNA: TGTGCCAGCAGCATGACTAGCGGGAGGGATACGCAGTATTTT.

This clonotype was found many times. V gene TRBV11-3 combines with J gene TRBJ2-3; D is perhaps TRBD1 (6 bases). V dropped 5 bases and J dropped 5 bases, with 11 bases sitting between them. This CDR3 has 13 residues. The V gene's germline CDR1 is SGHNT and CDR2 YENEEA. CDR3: CASSLQGKDTQYF. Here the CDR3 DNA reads TGTGCCAGCAGCCTACAGGGAAAAGATACGCAGTATTTT.

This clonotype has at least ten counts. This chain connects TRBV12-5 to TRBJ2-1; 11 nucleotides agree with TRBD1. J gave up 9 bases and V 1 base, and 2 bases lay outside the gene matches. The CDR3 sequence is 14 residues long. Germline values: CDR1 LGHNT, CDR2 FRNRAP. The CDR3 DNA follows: TGTGCTAGTGGTTTGGGGACAGGGGGCTTTGAGCAGTTCTTC. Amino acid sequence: CASGLGTGGFEQFF.

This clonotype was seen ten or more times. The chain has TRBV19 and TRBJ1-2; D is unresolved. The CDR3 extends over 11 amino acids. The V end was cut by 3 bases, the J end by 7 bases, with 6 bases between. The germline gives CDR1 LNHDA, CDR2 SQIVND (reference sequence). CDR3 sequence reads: CASSILGGYTF. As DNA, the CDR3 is TGTGCCAGTAGTATCCTCGGTGGCTACACCTTC.

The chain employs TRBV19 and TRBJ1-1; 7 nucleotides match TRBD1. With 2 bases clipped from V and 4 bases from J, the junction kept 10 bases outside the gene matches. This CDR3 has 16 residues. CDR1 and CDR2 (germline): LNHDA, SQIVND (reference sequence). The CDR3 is CASSIPQQGMGTEAFF. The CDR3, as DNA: TGTGCCAGTAGTATACCTCAACAGGGGATGGGCACTGAAGCTTTCTTT.

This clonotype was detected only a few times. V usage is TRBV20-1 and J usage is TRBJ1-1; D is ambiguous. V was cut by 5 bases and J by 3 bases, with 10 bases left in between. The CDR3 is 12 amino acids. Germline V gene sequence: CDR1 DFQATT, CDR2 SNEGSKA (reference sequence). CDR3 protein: CSAVHGDTEAFF. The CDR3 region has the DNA TGCAGTGCTGTACATGGGGACACTGAAGCTTTCTTT.

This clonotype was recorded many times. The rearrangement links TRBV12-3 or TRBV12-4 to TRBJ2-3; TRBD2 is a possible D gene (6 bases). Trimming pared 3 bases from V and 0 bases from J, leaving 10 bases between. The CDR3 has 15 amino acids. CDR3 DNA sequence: TGTGCCAGCAGTTTGCTAGCGCCTAGCACAGATACGCAGTATTTT. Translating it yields CASSLLAPSTDTQYF.

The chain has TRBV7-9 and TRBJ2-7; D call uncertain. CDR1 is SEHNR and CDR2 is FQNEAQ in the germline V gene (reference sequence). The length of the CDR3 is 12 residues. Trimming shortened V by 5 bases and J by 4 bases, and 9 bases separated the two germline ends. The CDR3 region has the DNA TGTGCCAGCAGCGCAAAAGGGTACGAGCAGTACTTC. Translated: CASSAKGYEQYF.

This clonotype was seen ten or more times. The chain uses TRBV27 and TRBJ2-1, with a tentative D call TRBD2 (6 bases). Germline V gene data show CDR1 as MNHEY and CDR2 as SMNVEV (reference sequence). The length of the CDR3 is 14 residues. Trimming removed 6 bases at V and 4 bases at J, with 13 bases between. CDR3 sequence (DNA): TGTGCCAGCAGCCTGCGGGATGCATACAATGAGCAGTTCTTC. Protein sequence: CASSLRDAYNEQFF.

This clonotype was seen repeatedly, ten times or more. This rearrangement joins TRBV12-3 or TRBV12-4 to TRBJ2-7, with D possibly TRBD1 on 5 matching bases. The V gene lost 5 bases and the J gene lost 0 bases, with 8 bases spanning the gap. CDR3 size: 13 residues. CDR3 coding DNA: TGTGCCAGCAGTCCCGACAGCTCCTACGAGCAGTACTTC. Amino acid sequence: CASSPDSSYEQYF.

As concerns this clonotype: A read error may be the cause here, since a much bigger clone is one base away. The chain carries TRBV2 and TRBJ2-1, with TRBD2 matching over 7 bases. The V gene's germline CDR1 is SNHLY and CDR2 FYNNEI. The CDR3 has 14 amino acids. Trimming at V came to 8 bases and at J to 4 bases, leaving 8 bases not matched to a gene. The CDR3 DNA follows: TGTGCCAGCTTGACTAGCCCCCCTTACAATGAGCAGTTCTTC. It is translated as CASLTSPPYNEQFF.

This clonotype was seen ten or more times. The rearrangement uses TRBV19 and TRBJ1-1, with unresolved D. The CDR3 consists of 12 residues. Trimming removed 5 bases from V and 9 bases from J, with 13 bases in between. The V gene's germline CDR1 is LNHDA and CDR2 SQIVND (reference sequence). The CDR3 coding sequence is TGTGCCAGTAGTCCGCCCTTGGGGAAAGCTTTCTTT. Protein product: CASSPPLGKAFF. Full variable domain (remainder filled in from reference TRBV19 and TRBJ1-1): DGGITQSPKYLFRKEGQNVTLSCEQNLNHDAMYWYRQDPGQGLRLIYYSQIVNDFQKGDIAEGYSVSREKKESFPLTVTSAQKNPTAFYLCASSPPLGKAFFGQGTRLTVV.

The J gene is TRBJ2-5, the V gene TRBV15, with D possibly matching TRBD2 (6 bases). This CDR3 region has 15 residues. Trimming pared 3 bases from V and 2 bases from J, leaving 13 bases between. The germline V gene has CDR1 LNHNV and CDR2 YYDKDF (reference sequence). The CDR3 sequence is CATSSLRGPQETQYF. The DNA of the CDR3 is TGTGCCACCAGCAGTTTGCGGGGCCCACAAGAGACCCAGTACTTC.

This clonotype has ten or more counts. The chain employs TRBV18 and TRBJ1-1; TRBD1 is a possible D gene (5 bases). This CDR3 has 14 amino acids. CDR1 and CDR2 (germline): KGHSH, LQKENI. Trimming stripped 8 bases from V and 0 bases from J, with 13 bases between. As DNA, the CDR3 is TGTGCCAGCAATTGGGACGTATTGAACACTGAAGCTTTCTTT. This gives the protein CASNWDVLNTEAFF.

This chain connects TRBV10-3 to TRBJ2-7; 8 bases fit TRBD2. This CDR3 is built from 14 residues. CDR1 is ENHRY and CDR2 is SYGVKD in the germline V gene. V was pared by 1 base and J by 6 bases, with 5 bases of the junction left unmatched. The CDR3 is CAISEWPGTSEQYV. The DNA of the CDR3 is TGTGCCATCAGTGAGTGGCCCGGGACTAGCGAGCAGTACGTC.

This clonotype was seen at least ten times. DNA of the CDR3: TGTGCCAGCAGTCTACAAACCGGGGAGCTGTTTTTT. This gives the protein CASSLQTGELFF. The chain employs TRBV27 and TRBJ2-2; D gene uncertain. The length of the CDR3 is 12 residues. Trimming removed 5 bases from V and 5 bases from J, with 6 bases in between. The germline gives CDR1 MNHEY, CDR2 SMNVEV (reference sequence).